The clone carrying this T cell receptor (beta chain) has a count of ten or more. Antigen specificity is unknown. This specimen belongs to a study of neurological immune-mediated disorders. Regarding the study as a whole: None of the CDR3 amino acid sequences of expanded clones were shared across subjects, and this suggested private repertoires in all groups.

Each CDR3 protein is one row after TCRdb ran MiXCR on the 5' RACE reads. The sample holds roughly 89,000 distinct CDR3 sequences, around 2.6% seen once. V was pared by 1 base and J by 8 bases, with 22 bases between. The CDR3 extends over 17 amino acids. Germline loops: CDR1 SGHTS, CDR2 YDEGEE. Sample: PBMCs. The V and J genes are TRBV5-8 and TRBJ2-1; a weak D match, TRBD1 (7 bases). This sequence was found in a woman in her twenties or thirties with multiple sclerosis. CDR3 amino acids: CASSLKGAGSPSDEQFF. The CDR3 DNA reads TGTGCCAGCAGCTTGAAGGGGGCGGGAAGCCCTTCGGATGAGCAGTTCTTC.